These 18 T cell receptor beta chains share one sample of origin, sequenced in a study of blood T cell repertoires in COVID-19 (dated by TCRdb to about 2020). The method was the immunoSEQ multiplex PCR assay. TCRdb holds this immuneACCESS table with in-frame rearrangements only. Some clones are missing; in checked studies, unresolved V genes explain under half, and the rest has no known cause. This sample has about 500,000 clones in its table, and nearly 90% of those were observed once. Around 0.9% of the sample is in the top ten clones. Sequenced: peripheral blood. These receptor sequences come from a man aged 18 to 29 with COVID-19, enrolled during active disease.

V is TRBV3-1 (or the pseudogene TRBV3-2) and J is TRBJ1-4; D might be TRBD1 (5 bases). The germline gives CDR1 LGHDT, CDR2 YNNKEL (reference sequence). The CDR3 runs to 15 residues. V lost 1 base and J lost 3, with 9 bases in between. The CDR3 reads CASSQGTQPNEKLFF. As DNA, the CDR3 is TGTGCCAGCAGCCAAGGGACACAGCCTAATGAAAAACTGTTTTTT.

The chain carries TRBV18 and TRBJ2-7; TRBD1 is a possible D gene (5 bases). Trimming cost V 3 bases and J 3 bases, with 15 bases left between them. From germline, CDR1 is KGHSH and CDR2 LQKENI. This CDR3 is built from 15 residues. DNA of the CDR3: TGTGCCAGCTCACCTGGGGCCCCATTTGACTACGAGCAGTACTTC. As protein: CASSPGAPFDYEQYF.

J is TRBJ2-4 and V is TRBV7-8; 7 bases match TRBD2. Germline V gives CDR1 SGHVS, CDR2 FQNEAQ. This CDR3 region has 16 residues. V lost 0 bases to trimming and J lost 4 bases; unmatched junction nucleotides: 6. As DNA, the CDR3 is TGTGCCAGCAGCTTAGCGCCGGGAGGACCGAAAAACATTCAGTACTTC. Protein product: CASSLAPGGPKNIQYF.

The V and J genes are TRBV15 and TRBJ2-7; tentatively, D is TRBD1 (6 bases). This CDR3 has 14 amino acids. CDR1 is LNHNV and CDR2 is YYDKDF in the germline V gene (reference sequence). V was cut by 5 bases and J by 5 bases, with 16 bases left in between. The CDR3 nucleotides read TGTGCCACCAGCTGGGGCGTTCAGGGGAACGAGCAGTACTTC. This translates into CATSWGVQGNEQYF. Together with reference TRBV15 and TRBJ2-7, the CDR3 gives the full variable domain: DAMVIQNPRYQVTQFGKPVTLSCSQTLNHNVMYWYQQKSSQAPKLLFHYYDKDFNNEADTPDNFQSRRPNTSFCFLDIRSPGLGDTAMYLCATSWGVQGNEQYFGPGTRLTVT.

This chain connects TRBV7-7 to TRBJ2-2; 9 bases align to TRBD1. Germline CDR1 SSHAT, CDR2 FNYEAQ (reference sequence). The CDR3 is 16 amino acids. Trimming at V came to 8 bases and at J to 2 bases, leaving 9 bases not matched to a gene. This CDR3 reads CASAKQGAVNTGELFF. CDR3 DNA: TGTGCCAGCGCTAAACAGGGGGCTGTTAACACCGGGGAGCTGTTTTTT.

V usage is TRBV24-1 and J usage is TRBJ2-1; perhaps TRBD1 as D (6 bases). Trimming stripped 10 bases from V and 3 bases from J, with 9 bases between. The CDR3 has 12 residues. Germline CDR1 is KGHDR and CDR2 is SFDVKD. CDR3 sequence: CATQQGYNEQFF. The CDR3 nucleotides are TGTGCCACGCAACAGGGCTACAATGAGCAGTTCTTC.

The chain uses TRBV19 and TRBJ2-1; 8 bases map to TRBD2. CDR3 length: 15 amino acids. Germline V gene data show CDR1 as LNHDA and CDR2 as SQIVND (reference sequence). Trimming took 4 bases from V and 4 from J; bases not matched to a gene: 6. Here the CDR3 reads CASSKAGVLYNEQFF. CDR3 DNA sequence: TGTGCCAGTAGTAAAGCGGGAGTATTGTACAATGAGCAGTTCTTC.

The V gene is TRBV12-5, the J gene TRBJ1-2; weak D call: TRBD1 (5 bases). The V end lost 0 bases, the J end lost 2 bases, and 7 bases lay between the germline ends. This CDR3 region has 14 residues. Germline V gene lookup returns CDR1 LGHNT and CDR2 FRNRAP. This CDR3 is CASGLVAGNYGYTF. CDR3 in DNA: TGTGCTAGTGGTTTGGTAGCAGGGAACTATGGCTACACCTTC.

The chain uses TRBV13 and TRBJ2-7, with 11 bases lining up with TRBD1. There are 13 residues in the CDR3. V shed 5 bases, J shed 5 bases, and the junction held 2 bases outside the gene matches. The V gene's germline CDR1 is PRHDT and CDR2 FYEKMQ (reference sequence). DNA for the CDR3: TGTGCCAGCAGCAGGACAGGGGGCGACGAGCAGTACTTC. Its protein is CASSRTGGDEQYF.

This chain uses TRBV11-2 with TRBJ2-2; D is unresolved. V was cut by 5 bases and J by 2 bases, with 12 bases left in between. CDR1 is SGHAT, CDR2 FQNNGV, per germline. The CDR3 runs 15 residues. CDR3 protein: CASSPEAFNTGELFF. The CDR3 DNA reads as TGTGCCAGCAGCCCAGAAGCGTTTAACACCGGGGAGCTGTTTTTT.

In DNA form, the CDR3 reads TGTGCCAGCATGACTAGCGGGAGCCCAACTTACAATGAGCAGTTCTTC. Its translation is CASMTSGSPTYNEQFF. The genes are TRBV2 and TRBJ2-1; TRBD2 agrees at 12 bases. Germline-derived CDR1 and CDR2 are SNHLY and FYNNEI. The CDR3 has 16 residues. The V gene end was trimmed by 7 bases and the J gene end by 4 bases; junction bases not matched to a gene: 8.

The J gene is TRBJ2-1, the V gene TRBV19, with TRBD2 identical over 10 bases. The trim removed 3 bases at V and 2 bases at J, leaving 4 bases unmatched. Germline V gene lookup returns CDR1 LNHDA and CDR2 SQIVND (reference sequence). The CDR3 is 16 residues long. CDR3 sequence: CASSISGGFPYNEQFF. As DNA, the CDR3 is TGTGCCAGTAGTATTAGCGGGGGGTTTCCCTACAATGAGCAGTTCTTC.

This CDR3 is CASSFRVTDTQYF. CDR3 sequence (DNA): TGTGCCAGCAGTTTCAGGGTTACAGATACGCAGTATTTT. This chain uses TRBV6-5 with TRBJ2-3; TRBD1 might be the D (5 bases). The V end was cut by 4 bases, the J end by 3 bases, with 8 bases between. CDR3 size: 13 residues. Germline CDR1 and CDR2: MNHEY and SVGAGI.

This clone was detected only once. This sequence joins TRBV19 and TRBJ1-1; 7 bases are a match to TRBD1. The CDR3 extends over 13 amino acids. The V gene's germline CDR1 is LNHDA and CDR2 SQIVND (reference sequence). V lost 3 bases to trimming and J lost 4 bases; unmatched junction nucleotides: 2. CDR3 sequence: CASSMGTVTEAFF. CDR3 coding DNA: TGTGCCAGTAGTATGGGGACAGTCACTGAAGCTTTCTTT.

The rearrangement joins TRBV11-3 to TRBJ2-5, with D uncertain. Germline CDR1 is SGHNT and CDR2 is YENEEA. This CDR3 region has 12 residues. V dropped 3 bases and J dropped 2 bases, with 4 bases sitting between them. CDR3 in DNA: TGTGCCAGCAGCTTCCGGCAAGAGACCCAGTACTTC. Translating it yields CASSFRQETQYF.

The rearrangement uses TRBV2 and TRBJ1-5, with D maybe TRBD1 (6 bases). The length of the CDR3 is 14 residues. The V gene lost 6 bases and the J gene lost 5 bases, with 14 bases spanning the gap. Per the germline V gene, CDR1 is SNHLY and CDR2 is FYNNEI. The CDR3 nucleotides are TGTGCCAGCAGGCTACAGGGAGGGGATCAGCCCCAGCATTTT. This sequence encodes CASRLQGGDQPQHF.

The rearrangement joins TRBV24-1 to TRBJ2-3; no reliable D call. V lost 4 bases to trimming and J lost 3 bases, with 7 bases between them. Germline-derived CDR1 and CDR2 are KGHDR and SFDVKD. This CDR3 spans 13 amino acids. The CDR3 loop reads CATSDHRTDTQYF. Here the CDR3 DNA reads TGTGCCACCAGTGACCACAGAACAGATACGCAGTATTTT.

This sequence joins TRBV5-1 and TRBJ2-3; TRBD1 is a possible D gene (5 bases). The CDR3 is 15 amino acids. Trimming stripped 4 bases from V and 2 bases from J, with 14 bases between. Per the germline V gene, CDR1 is SGHRS and CDR2 is YFSETQ. The CDR3, as DNA: TGCGCCAGCAGCCTGGTTGGCAGGGCCACAGATACGCAGTATTTT. The encoded protein is CASSLVGRATDTQYF.